The 32 T cell receptor beta chains given below trace back to one sample, sequenced in a study of T cells in Graves' hyperthyroidism and ophthalmopathy. RNA transcripts yielded amplified TCR beta CDR3 regions. HTBI primers drove first-round RT-PCR of the TCR CDR3. TCRdb recomputed calls from the multiplex PCR reads with MiXCR, one row per CDR3 protein. The table has roughly 380,000 distinct CDR3 sequences, about a sixth seen once. Sequencing was carried out using blood. These TCRs come from a woman aged 40 to 50 with Graves' ophthalmopathy.

This clonotype has a count of ten or more. The rearrangement uses TRBV6-1 and TRBJ1-1, with D hard to call. V was cut by 10 bases and J by 3 bases, with 9 bases left in between. The CDR3 sequence is 11 residues long. Germline CDR1 reads MNHNS; CDR2 reads SASEGT. The CDR3 region has the DNA TGTGCCACTCAGGAGTACACTGAAGCTTTCTTT. It translates to CATQEYTEAFF.

This chain links TRBV11-1 with TRBJ2-2; possibly TRBD1 for D (6 bases). This CDR3 region has 16 residues. In germline, CDR1 is SGHAT, CDR2 FQDESV (reference sequence). The V end was cut by 2 bases, the J end by 6 bases, with 16 bases between. CDR3 sequence reads: CASSLRQGRSAGELFF. CDR3 DNA sequence: TGTGCCAGCAGCTTACGGCAGGGGCGTAGCGCCGGGGAGCTGTTTTTT. Filled out from reference TRBV11-1 and TRBJ2-2, the complete variable domain reads EAEVAQSPRYKITEKSQAVAFWCDPISGHATLYWYRQILGQGPELLVQFQDESVVDDSQLPKDRFSAERLKGVDSTLKIQPAELGDSAMYLCASSLRQGRSAGELFFGEGSRLTVL.

This clonotype was counted ten times or more. The rearrangement joins TRBV2 to TRBJ2-2; D ambiguous. CDR3 length equals 15 residues. Germline assignment: CDR1 SNHLY and CDR2 FYNNEI. The V end lost 6 bases, the J end lost 1 base, and 12 bases lay between the germline ends. The CDR3: CASRSWTKNTGELFF. In nucleotides, the CDR3 is TGTGCCAGCAGGTCATGGACGAAGAACACCGGGGAGCTGTTTTTT.

This clonotype was picked up many times. This rearrangement joins TRBV28 to TRBJ2-7, with TRBD2 matching over 10 bases. Germline trimming cut 7 bases from V and 2 bases from J; bases unmatched to any gene: 14. Germline-derived CDR1 and CDR2 are MDHEN and SYDVKM. This CDR3 has 17 amino acids. CDR3 DNA sequence: TGTGCCAGCACCCCCCCGCTAGCGGGAGAAGGGGCCTACGAGCAGTACTTC. It yields the protein CASTPPLAGEGAYEQYF.

The chain has TRBV15 and TRBJ1-1; a possible D gene is TRBD1 (5 bases). The CDR3 runs to 18 residues. From germline, CDR1 is LNHNV and CDR2 YYDKDF (reference sequence). V shed 3 bases and J shed 5 bases, with 25 bases lying between them. CDR3 region: CATSRSFLGTPTGTEAFF. The CDR3 DNA sequence: TGTGCCACCAGCAGGTCTTTTCTCGGGACTCCGACGGGGACTGAAGCTTTCTTT.

Ten or more counts support this clonotype. The gene calls are TRBV27 and TRBJ1-6, with a tentative D call TRBD1 (6 bases). Germline loops: CDR1 MNHEY, CDR2 SMNVEV (reference sequence). This CDR3 is 17 amino acids long. Trimming removed 4 bases from V and 9 bases from J, with 22 bases in between. CDR3 region: CASSSLKTGGASSPLHF. The CDR3 region has the DNA TGTGCCAGCAGTTCGTTAAAAACCGGGGGCGCGAGTTCACCCCTCCACTTT.

The chain joins TRBV3-1 to TRBJ1-1; 7 nucleotides align to TRBD1. Per the germline V gene, CDR1 is LGHDT and CDR2 is YNNKEL (reference sequence). CDR3 size: 14 residues. V lost 2 bases, J lost 5 bases, and 5 bases stayed unmatched. CDR3 sequence (DNA): TGTGCCAGCAGCCAAACCAGGGGGTCGACTGAAGCTTTCTTT. Encoded protein: CASSQTRGSTEAFF.

The CDR3 coding sequence is TGCAGCGTTTCCCGGCTCGGATCCTACGAGCAGTTCTTC. As protein: CSVSRLGSYEQFF. V gene TRBV29-1 combines with J gene TRBJ2-7; D gene uncertain. The DNA end is more similar to TRBJ2-1, so the J call may be wrong. There are 13 residues in the CDR3. The germline CDR1 and CDR2 sequences are SQVTM and ANQGSEA.

There are many counts of this clonotype. This chain connects TRBV28 to TRBJ2-5; 12 bases are shared with TRBD2. Losses at the gene ends were 6 bases for V and 5 bases for J; bases not matched to a gene: 7. Germline assignment: CDR1 MDHEN and CDR2 SYDVKM. The CDR3 sequence is 15 residues long. The CDR3 DNA sequence: TGTGCCAGCAGGCCCAAGACTAGCGGGAGCGAGACCCAGTACTTC. Protein: CASRPKTSGSETQYF.

There are many counts of this clonotype. The rearrangement uses TRBV5-1 and TRBJ1-2, with a possible D match to TRBD1 (6 bases). Germline CDR1 SGHRS, CDR2 YFSETQ. The CDR3 has 14 residues. V was pared by 2 bases and J by 7 bases, with 15 bases between. CDR3 coding DNA: TGCGCCAGCAGCTTAGACGGGGGGCGAGTTGGCTACACCTTC. Translated, it gives CASSLDGGRVGYTF. The whole variable domain, remainder taken from reference TRBV5-1 and TRBJ1-2, is KAGVTQTPRYLIKTRGQQVTLSCSPISGHRSVSWYQQTPGQGLQFLFEYFSETQRNKGNFPGRFSGRQFSNSRSEMNVSTLELGDSALYLCASSLDGGRVGYTFGSGTRLTVV.

This clonotype was detected many times. The chain is built from TRBV6-1 and TRBJ1-1; 8 bases fit TRBD1. The J segment lost 6 bases and the V segment lost 7 bases, leaving 10 bases of the junction unmatched. The germline CDR1 and CDR2 sequences are MNHNS and SASEGT. This CDR3 spans 14 amino acids. CDR3 in DNA: TGTGCCAGCAAAACGGGACAGGATCTCGCTGAAGCTTTCTTT. Translation: CASKTGQDLAEAFF.

The sample holds many counts of this clonotype. The chain couples TRBV5-1 to TRBJ2-7; weak D call: TRBD2 (5 bases). Deletions cut 4 bases from V and 3 bases from J, with 11 bases between. The CDR3 runs 13 residues. Germline CDR1 is SGHRS and CDR2 is YFSETQ. Here the CDR3 reads CASSPREIYEQYF. Written as DNA, the CDR3 is TGCGCCAGCAGCCCCCGGGAAATCTACGAGCAGTACTTC.

This clonotype was observed many times. This chain uses TRBV10-1 with TRBJ1-2; D uncertain. The germline gives CDR1 WNHNN, CDR2 SYGVQD (reference sequence). Trimming shortened V by 3 bases and J by 5 bases, and 16 bases separated the two germline ends. The CDR3 spans 15 residues. The CDR3 DNA reads as TGCGCCAGCAGTGAAAGTCCGGATTCTTTTTATGGCTACACCTTC. This gives the protein CASSESPDSFYGYTF.

At least ten counts were recorded for this clonotype. The J gene is TRBJ2-7, the V gene TRBV7-8, with D perhaps being TRBD1 or TRBD2 (6 bases each). The CDR3 is 14 amino acids. V was cut by 6 bases and J by 11 bases, with 23 bases left in between. Germline V gene data show CDR1 as SGHVS and CDR2 as FQNEAQ. The CDR3 here is CASRKGGTDVREYF. DNA of the CDR3: TGTGCCAGCAGAAAAGGGGGGACGGACGTCCGGGAGTACTTC.

In the case of this clonotype: At one boundary the junction diverges from the germline segment, which might be a read error. The rearrangement uses TRBV12-3 or TRBV12-4 and TRBJ2-7, with a tentative D call TRBD2 (6 bases). The CDR3 runs to 12 residues. The CDR3, as DNA: TGTGCCAGCACTTTAGGAGGGGTCGAGCAGTCCTTC. Its translation is CASTLGGVEQSF.

In its sample, this clonotype was seen many times. The gene calls are TRBV6-2 or TRBV6-3 and TRBJ2-2; 7 bases align to TRBD2. V trimming: 10 bases; J trimming: 4 bases; junction bases outside the gene matches: 6. Per germline, CDR1 MNHEY and CDR2 SVGEGT. The CDR3 contains 13 residues. CDR3 sequence reads: CATTSEFTGELFF. CDR3 in DNA: TGTGCCACCACTAGCGAATTCACCGGGGAGCTGTTTTTT.

This clonotype occurred a few times. The gene calls are TRBV6-1 and TRBJ2-7; 12 nucleotides agree with TRBD1. This CDR3 is 13 amino acids long. Germline loops: CDR1 MNHNS, CDR2 SASEGT. V dropped 11 bases and J dropped 2; count of bases not matched to a gene: 4. DNA for the CDR3: TGTGCCTCCGGGACAGGGGGCCCCTACGAGCAGTACTTC. Its protein is CASGTGGPYEQYF.

This clonotype was detected many times. This sequence joins TRBV7-2 and TRBJ2-4; D tentatively fits TRBD1 or TRBD2 (6 bases each). V was clipped by 1 base and J by 7 bases, with 17 bases between them. The CDR3 has 16 amino acids. Germline loops: CDR1 SGHTA, CDR2 FQGNSA. The CDR3 sequence is CASSLVGHGGGNIQYF. DNA of the CDR3: TGTGCCAGCAGCTTAGTTGGACACGGGGGCGGTAACATTCAGTACTTC.

This clonotype showed up many times. This chain links TRBV7-9 with TRBJ1-1; D remains ambiguous. The germline gives CDR1 SEHNR, CDR2 FQNEAQ (reference sequence). The length of the CDR3 is 14 residues. Trimming stripped 2 bases from V and 5 bases from J, with 12 bases between. The CDR3: CASSLTLGETEAFF. CDR3 nucleotide sequence: TGTGCCAGCAGCTTAACCTTAGGAGAAACTGAAGCTTTCTTT.

This clonotype was observed a few times. The CDR3 loop is CASSYTGPGNQPQHF. The DNA for the CDR3 is TGTGCCAGCAGTTACACAGGTCCTGGCAATCAGCCCCAGCATTTT. This sequence joins TRBV12-3 or TRBV12-4 and TRBJ1-5; D is perhaps TRBD1 (5 bases). Trimming stripped 4 bases from V and 2 bases from J, with 12 bases between. This CDR3 has 15 amino acids.

This clonotype has a count of ten or more. The chain couples TRBV5-1 to TRBJ2-7; no clear D. Trimming pared 1 base from V and 3 bases from J, leaving 11 bases between. The CDR3 extends over 14 amino acids. The germline CDR1 and CDR2 sequences are SGHRS and YFSETQ. CDR3 nucleotide sequence: TGCGCCAGCAGCTTGTACAGCCGGAACTACGAGCAGTACTTC. This translates into CASSLYSRNYEQYF.

This clonotype was picked up many times. The gene calls are TRBV15 and TRBJ1-1, with 9 bases fitting TRBD1. The CDR3 runs to 14 residues. Trimming took 4 bases from V and 5 from J; bases not matched to a gene: 5. Germline CDR1 LNHNV, CDR2 YYDKDF (reference sequence). The DNA of the CDR3 is TGTGCCACCAGCATTTACAGGGGGCTTACTGAAGCTTTCTTT. Translated, it gives CATSIYRGLTEAFF.

This clonotype appeared many times. V and J are TRBV20-1 and TRBJ1-1; no clear D. This CDR3 is 13 amino acids long. The germline CDR1 and CDR2 sequences are DFQATT and SNEGSKA (reference sequence). The V end lost 0 bases, the J end lost 1 base, and 6 bases lay between the germline ends. The CDR3 loop reads CSARDKSNTEAFF. The CDR3, as DNA: TGCAGTGCTAGAGATAAATCGAACACTGAAGCTTTCTTT.

This clonotype has ten or more counts. The rearrangement joins TRBV6-2 or TRBV6-3 to TRBJ2-7; D is ambiguous. V was clipped by 2 bases and J by 2 bases, with 4 bases between them. Germline CDR1 MNHEY, CDR2 SVGEGT. There are 12 residues in the CDR3. CDR3 DNA: TGTGCCAGCAGTTACGCCACCTACGAGCAGTACTTC. The encoded protein is CASSYATYEQYF.

The rearrangement uses TRBV10-3 and TRBJ1-3; D gene unclear. With 2 bases removed from V and 0 bases from J, the gap between germline ends came to 8 bases. This CDR3 comprises 15 residues. Per the germline V gene, CDR1 is ENHRY and CDR2 is SYGVKD. CDR3 region: CAISERDISGNTIYF. In DNA form, the CDR3 reads TGTGCCATCAGTGAGAGGGATATCTCTGGAAACACCATATATTTT.

This clonotype was seen at least ten times. This chain joins TRBV13 and TRBJ2-7; 7 bases map to TRBD1. Germline assignment: CDR1 PRHDT and CDR2 FYEKMQ (reference sequence). The CDR3 spans 14 residues. V trimming: 0 bases; J trimming: 6 bases; junction bases outside the gene matches: 5. CDR3: CASSLGQGLGEQYF. The CDR3, as DNA: TGTGCCAGCAGCTTAGGACAGGGGTTGGGCGAGCAGTACTTC.

This clonotype occurred many times. The genes are TRBV29-1 and TRBJ1-1, with 7 positions matching TRBD1. This CDR3 comprises 16 residues. Germline-derived CDR1 and CDR2 are SQVTM and ANQGSEA. Unmatched junction bases numbered 11, after V lost 4 bases and J lost 0 bases. CDR3 loop: CSVVINLGTVNTEAFF. In DNA, the CDR3 is TGCAGCGTTGTAATAAACCTTGGGACAGTGAACACTGAAGCTTTCTTT.

This clonotype was counted ten times or more. V usage is TRBV27 and J usage is TRBJ2-5, with D perhaps matching TRBD1 (5 bases). Germline V lookup: CDR1 MNHEY, CDR2 SMNVEV (reference sequence). Trimming cost V 4 bases and J 6 bases, with 33 bases left between them. The CDR3 extends over 20 amino acids. DNA for the CDR3: TGTGCCAGCAGTTCGGCACTTGTATATAAGGGGCGCGATGAAAGGAAGACCCAGTACTTC. Translation: CASSSALVYKGRDERKTQYF.

V is TRBV6-2 or TRBV6-3 and J is TRBJ2-5; 14 bases are a match to TRBD2. J gave up 2 bases and V 5 bases, and 13 bases lay outside the gene matches. CDR1 MNHEY and CDR2 SVGEGT come from the germline V gene. The CDR3 totals 19 residues. CDR3 amino acids: CASSPRQGGLAGGQETQYF. The CDR3 nucleotides are TGTGCCAGCAGTCCCCGACAGGGCGGACTAGCGGGAGGACAAGAGACCCAGTACTTC.

This clonotype was seen a few times. The gene calls are TRBV27 and TRBJ2-3; tentative D call: TRBD2 (6 bases). Germline CDR1 reads MNHEY; CDR2 reads SMNVEV (reference sequence). V lost 3 bases to trimming and J lost 2 bases, with 12 bases between them. There are 15 residues in the CDR3. Written as DNA, the CDR3 is TGTGCCAGCAGTTTGGGGGGAGTCAACACAGATACGCAGTATTTT. Translation: CASSLGGVNTDTQYF.

This clonotype turned up a few times. The gene calls are TRBV4-1 and TRBJ2-7; D is unclear. CDR1 and CDR2 from the germline V gene are MGHRA and YSYEKL. V was pared by 1 base and J by 2 bases, with 9 bases between. This CDR3 spans 14 amino acids. Written as DNA, the CDR3 is TGCGCCAGCAGCCAAGCCTGGCGCACCTACGAGCAGTACTTC. Its translation: CASSQAWRTYEQYF.

In this sample, this clonotype turned up many times. V is TRBV5-1 and J is TRBJ2-5, with D maybe TRBD1 (6 bases). V lost 3 bases to trimming and J lost 0 bases, with 12 bases between them. This CDR3 is 15 amino acids long. Germline CDR1 and CDR2: SGHRS and YFSETQ. CDR3 DNA: TGCGCCAGCAGCTCCGCAACAGGGTACCAAGAGACCCAGTACTTC. It yields the protein CASSSATGYQETQYF.